This T cell receptor beta chain stems from a study of cytomegalovirus exposure and HLA in healthy donors (dated by TCRdb to about 2017). Study-wide context: According to an earlier analysis of 550 to 700 of the donors, some 180 million T cells yielded 117 million unique TCR beta sequences and roughly 280 Gb of sequence data. An early release covering 500 to 750 HLA-typed donors comprised approximately 290 gigabases of sequencing data and around 85 million unique TCR sequences. Of the 300 to 400 genotyped donors, approximately 80% fell in the genetic ancestry cluster associated with self-reported Caucasian donors. The study aimed to test whether signatures of past pathogen exposure could be identified by cataloging public T cell receptors. The T cell repertoires of under 750 subjects were profiled by immunosequencing and related to cytomegalovirus serostatus. In addition to the first cohort of 666 subjects, a separate validation cohort of 120 different subjects was used. The study combined high-throughput TCR immunosequencing, statistical association of individual TCRs with disease status, and machine learning to predict cytomegalovirus infection status. A later analysis re-examined previously published TCR beta repertoires from hundreds of donors and added high-resolution HLA genotyping to investigate patterns of TCR occurrence. The later analysis used no new phenotypic data to find candidate immune exposures, relying instead on TCR beta sequences and their occurrence across donors. To decide whether each TCR beta V gene segment behaved as functional or pseudogenic, an earlier analysis of several hundred of the donors relied on high-throughput TCR beta sequencing. Donor age, sex, ethnicity and CMV serostatus were compiled together with the repertoire data. In a later genetic analysis, genome-wide SNP genotypes for about 55% of the roughly 700 donors were used, and that subset was treated as a discovery cohort. Every repertoire in the discovery cohort had been generated on one and the same sequencing platform. Class I and class II HLA loci were covered by the typing at four-digit resolution. The number of donors typed differed by locus, with roughly 620-640 for A, B, C, DRB1 and DQB1, 522 for DQA1, 600 to 610 for DPA1, and some 440 for DPB1. Roughly 5 DR-DQ haplotypes were handled as single units for association and clustering because linkage in the cohort was strong. On average, 235,054 unique TCR beta nucleotide sequences were sequenced per donor among about 400 genotyped donors of the cohort, with roughly 18% of those sequences being non-productive. General findings and caveats noted by the study authors: A later analysis found that TCR association rates varied across HLA loci, with DRB1 alleles showing the most associated TCRs and HLA-C alleles the fewest. This cohort had only TCR beta chains sequenced, and the lack of alpha or paired-chain data limited which features could be detected. In an earlier analysis of some 500 of the donors, most TCR beta V segments appeared in productive rearrangements about 90% or about 30% of the time, broadly matching IMGT annotations. According to a later analysis, most CMV-associated TCR beta chains appeared to be HLA-restricted, and the HLA associations seemed to be driven largely by CMV exposure. In a later genetic analysis, a missense DCLRE1C variant was associated with V-gene and J-gene trimming of TCR beta chains, and the association was replicated in an independent cohort. Assigning TCR associations to individual alleles was difficult when HLA alleles, especially DR and DQ, strongly co-occurred. The study gave a list of 150 to 200 TCR beta chains associated with cytomegalovirus. A later genetic analysis reported fewer N-insertions in productive TCRs among donors in an Asian-associated ancestry cluster than the roughly 700-donor mean. A further reported finding was that TCR beta sequences accurately predicted the HLA-A and HLA-B alleles for most subjects in the first cohort. Most TCR sequences were observed very rarely across donors, whereas some public TCRs were present in many individuals. The only immune exposure information available for the cohort was CMV serostatus. It was suggested by the authors that the approach could potentially be generalized to other disease states and immunological phenotypes. Correlated functional status among segregating V segments might be attributable to linkage disequilibrium, but an unknown experimental factor could not be ruled out. Because HLA typing was missing for some donors at each locus, association tests included only the typed subset. In a later analysis, around 17,000 TCR beta sequences were associated with specific HLA alleles at a false discovery rate of 0.05. The sequencing pipeline was judged likely to have produced a cluster of highly shared sequence variants as a technical artifact. Because counts were too low, about 15 rarely observed V segments, including chromosome 9 orphons, were left out of the earlier analysis of 587 of the donors. A later analysis reported that several top co-occurrence clusters appeared linked to parvovirus B19, influenza, CMV and Epstein-Barr virus. Three of the identified cytomegalovirus-associated TCR beta chains were confirmed in vitro to be specific for cytomegalovirus antigens. A later analysis found that HLA-associated TCR beta chains were more clonally expanded and had lower generation probabilities than equally common non-associated chains. The 87-base-pair reads could not distinguish some IMGT-functional V segments, including TRBV6-2 and TRBV6-3, so those segments were excluded. In both the original and validation cohorts, the classifier was reported to diagnose cytomegalovirus status with high specificity and sensitivity. Sequencing depth was assumed to be roughly uniform across donors in the presence/absence analyses, though that assumption may not hold.

The CDR3 measures 15 amino acids from cysteine to phenylalanine. Here the CDR3 DNA is all that survives: 45 bases in frame from base 1. CDR1 and CDR2 were assigned from the germline V gene as ENHRY and SYGVKD. Unmatched junction bases come to 7, with V trimmed by 6 bases and J by 3 bases. The cohort comprised some 730 healthy bone marrow donors. At the time of sampling, all cohort members were nominally healthy, though unrecorded immune exposures were likely present. The donor was CMV seropositive and belonged to the group of some 290 seropositive cohort members. Every donor gave a peripheral blood sample, and the peripheral blood mononuclear cells from that sample were used for TCR beta sequencing. Genomic DNA extraction from the blood cell samples was performed with the Qiagen DNeasy Blood Extraction Kit. Library construction relied on the immunoSEQ multiplex PCR assay. For the multiplex PCR, a mixture combining 60 forward primers for TCR Vbeta segments and 13 reverse primers for TCR Jbeta segments was used. The CDR3 region of rearranged TCR beta genes was amplified from genomic DNA by a multiplex PCR assay. Amplified TCR beta libraries were sequenced as 87-base-pair reads on the Illumina HiSeq System. For the original study's pipeline: Across the 500 to 750 repertoires, a later analysis counted approximately 75 million unique TCR beta chains, around 10 million of which were shared by at least two donors. A nearest-neighbor algorithm error-corrected the raw reads and collapsed the reads into unique sequences, merging closely related sequences to remove PCR and sequencing errors. To assign V, D and J gene segments, CDR3 sequences were aligned to IMGT reference sequences. For a sequence to be retained, a match of at least six nucleotides was required to both a V gene segment and a J gene segment. A rearrangement was called productive if the CDR3 had no stop codons and remained in frame with V and J, and every other rearrangement was called non-productive. Following IMGT convention, CDR3 was defined as the stretch from the second conserved V-encoded cysteine to the conserved J-encoded phenylalanine. In an earlier analysis of 500 to 650 of the donors, sequences lacking an unambiguous match to a single V gene segment were excluded. In an earlier analysis of 587 of the donors, a V segment was called functional when productive rearrangements were above 56.7%, and segregating when the standard deviation between donors exceeded 5%. A statistical classification framework was developed to diagnose cytomegalovirus status using the catalog of TCR beta chain sequences. A later analysis assigned V and J genes by comparing TCR nucleotide sequences with IMGT/GENE-DB human TR gene sequences. Using the TCRdist pipeline, a later analysis assigned CDR3 sequences along with most-parsimonious VDJ recombination scenarios. In a later analysis, each TCR beta chain was defined by its CDR3 amino acid sequence together with its V-gene family, and reads without a unique V-gene family were excluded. A later analysis removed 592 highly shared, low-generation-probability nucleotide sequences to deal with suspected cross-contamination and a sequencing artifact. In a later analysis, a clonal expansion index was calculated for each public chain from normalized within-repertoire ranks of inferred template counts. In a later analysis, generation probabilities were computed using a VDJ recombination model fitted to out-of-frame rearrangements, and the results were checked against IGoR. In a later analysis, TCR-TCR, TCR-HLA and TCR-CMV co-occurrence was scored with hypergeometric tests, and a repertoire-size bias correction was applied to TCR pairs. In a later analysis, false discovery rates were estimated by permuting HLA or CMV assignments 20 times. In a later analysis, co-occurring TCRs were grouped using DBSCAN, with TCRdist sequence similarity added in when clustering inside HLA-allele-positive subsets. Co-occurrence clustering excluded repertoires with fewer than 30,000 or more than 120,000 public chains, plus five with anomalous nucleotide sharing. TCRdb took over this immuneACCESS table, retaining in-frame rearrangements with V and J assigned. Such tables are incomplete; in checked studies, under half of the missing clones stem from an unresolved V gene, and the remainder is unexplained. V and J calls and clone size follow that table, whereas D and trimming were derived from the DNA. This sample has 150,000 to 200,000 clones in its table, and 70% to 85% of those were observed once. The top ten hold approximately 1.5% of the sample.

Of note for this clone: What antigen it recognizes has not been identified. Base qualities were left out, and no much larger clone turns up one base away.

The receptor comes from a woman aged 25-40 years in good health and CMV-seropositive. The V and J segments used are TRBV10-3 and TRBJ1-2; TRBD1 agrees with 10 junctional bases. The sample comprised PBMCs. The CDR3 is CAIRGTGELHYGYTF. At the DNA level, the sequence is TGTGCCATCAGGGGGACAGGGGAACTACACTATGGCTACACCTTC.